One and the same sample provided the 28 T cell receptor beta chains below, sequenced in a study of CXCR3-negative and CXCR3-positive naive CD8 T cells. All TRB cDNA libraries came from 5' RACE performed with UMI labels. TCRdb reanalyzed the 5' RACE reads, giving one entry per CDR3 protein sequence and no DNA. The listing contains 50,000 to 60,000 distinct CDR3 sequences. Specimen: naive CXCR3- CD8+ T cells from blood. The subset: CD45RO-CCR7+CD27+CD95- naive CD8+ T cells lacking CXCR3 (TNR3-). Source of these receptors: a human donor in good health. Some clones in this sample may be carry-over from other donors' samples.

The chain joins TRBV29-1 to TRBJ2-2; absent DNA, TCRdb's TRBD1 call cannot be checked. CDR3 length equals 12 residues. Germline CDR1 reads SQVTM; CDR2 reads ANQGSEA. CDR3 amino acids: CSVALGGPELFF.

The genes are TRBV29-1 and TRBJ2-5. Germline CDR1 SQVTM, CDR2 ANQGSEA. This CDR3 is 17 amino acids long. This CDR3 reads CSVEDLAVLAAQETQYF.

The chain recombines TRBV12-3 or TRBV12-4 with TRBJ2-7; TCRdb picks TRBD2, but there is no DNA to check that call. The CDR3 has 17 amino acids. The CDR3 loop is CASSLARDSKARYEQYF.

The CDR3 is CASSDDGRGGYEQYF. This sequence joins TRBV6-1 and TRBJ2-7; no DNA is available, so the TRBD2 call from TCRdb remains unchecked. This CDR3 region has 15 residues. Germline V gene lookup returns CDR1 MNHNS and CDR2 SASEGT.

J is TRBJ2-2 and V is TRBV6-6; the D gene TCRdb calls, TRBD1, cannot be checked with no DNA. Germline CDR1 and CDR2: MNHNY and SVGAGI (reference sequence). The CDR3 runs to 14 residues. Here the CDR3 reads CASSYGGPPGELFF.

The J gene is TRBJ2-5, the V gene TRBV29-1; lacking DNA, the TRBD2 call made by TCRdb goes unchecked. This CDR3 is 16 amino acids long. The V gene's germline CDR1 is SQVTM and CDR2 ANQGSEA. The CDR3 is CSTERRAGGRLETQYF.

The chain has TRBV24-1 and TRBJ2-7; with no DNA, the TCRdb D assignment of TRBD1 cannot be verified. Per the germline V gene, CDR1 is KGHDR and CDR2 is SFDVKD. The CDR3 contains 14 residues. The CDR3: CATSGSGRNYEQYF.

The rearrangement uses TRBV13 and TRBJ2-1. The CDR3 is 13 amino acids. Germline V gives CDR1 PRHDT, CDR2 FYEKMQ (reference sequence). The CDR3 spells CASSVAHNNEQFF.

The chain couples TRBV12-3 or TRBV12-4 to TRBJ2-7; lacking DNA, the TRBD1 call made by TCRdb goes unchecked. CDR3 length equals 16 residues. CDR3 sequence: CASSFSTQGISYEQYF.

The chain employs TRBV6-2 or TRBV6-3 and TRBJ2-7. Germline V CDR1 and CDR2: MNHEY, SVGEGT. CDR3 length: 15 amino acids. Here the CDR3 reads CASSYSTGTYYEQYF.

V usage is TRBV7-2 and J usage is TRBJ2-7; without DNA, the TCRdb call of TRBD1 cannot be checked. The CDR3 length is 13 residues. CDR1 is SGHTA, CDR2 FQGNSA, per germline. Here the CDR3 reads CASSLEGPFEQYF. Full variable domain (remainder filled in from reference TRBV7-2 and TRBJ2-7): GAGVSQSPSNKVTEKGKDVELRCDPISGHTALYWYRQSLGQGLEFLIYFQGNSAPDKSGLPSDRFSAERTGGSVSTLTIQRTQQEDSAVYLCASSLEGPFEQYFGPGTRLTVT.

The rearrangement uses TRBV5-1 and TRBJ2-7. This CDR3 spans 14 amino acids. In germline, CDR1 is SGHRS, CDR2 YFSETQ. This CDR3 is CASSLAGSSYEQYF.

The CDR3 sequence: CASKATAYPYEQYF. V is TRBV6-5 and J is TRBJ2-7. This CDR3 contains 14 residues. Germline V gene data show CDR1 as MNHEY and CDR2 as SVGAGI.

The chain employs TRBV11-1 and TRBJ2-5; TCRdb returns TRBD1, unconfirmable since there is no DNA. This CDR3 comprises 13 residues. Germline V CDR1 and CDR2: SGHAT, FQDESV (reference sequence). CDR3 sequence: CASSSTGQETQYF.

The chain recombines TRBV12-3 or TRBV12-4 with TRBJ1-1; the D gene TCRdb calls, TRBD1, cannot be checked with no DNA. The CDR3 is made up of 14 amino acids. CDR3 loop: CASSWDAKNTEAFF.

The chain joins TRBV27 to TRBJ2-1; TCRdb picks TRBD2, but there is no DNA to check that call. Looked up from germline, CDR1 is MNHEY and CDR2 is SMNVEV (reference sequence). The CDR3 covers 16 residues. This chain's CDR3 is CASSSWTEERYNEQFF.

The chain couples TRBV7-9 to TRBJ2-1; the D gene TCRdb calls, TRBD2, cannot be checked with no DNA. CDR1 SEHNR and CDR2 FQNEAQ come from the germline V gene (reference sequence). CDR3 length: 18 amino acids. CDR3: CASSLTYRTSGDPVGQFF.

The V and J genes are TRBV7-2 and TRBJ2-7; the TCRdb D gene call, TRBD1, has no DNA to confirm it. The CDR3 runs 15 residues. Germline assignment: CDR1 SGHTA and CDR2 FQGNSA. CDR3 protein: CASSVGTEPSYEQYF.

This sequence joins TRBV20-1 and TRBJ2-4; TCRdb calls TRBD1, which cannot be checked without DNA. Germline V gene sequence: CDR1 DFQATT, CDR2 SNEGSKA (reference sequence). The CDR3 covers 13 residues. CDR3 amino acids: CGAVRDVRNIQYF.

This chain joins TRBV12-3 or TRBV12-4 and TRBJ2-1; with no DNA, the TCRdb D assignment of TRBD1 cannot be verified. There are 15 residues in the CDR3. CDR3 region: CASSLPGGGGDEQFF.

The rearrangement uses TRBV5-1 and TRBJ2-1; TCRdb's D gene call, TRBD1, goes unchecked for lack of DNA. There are 15 residues in the CDR3. Germline V gives CDR1 SGHRS, CDR2 YFSETQ. Here the CDR3 reads CASSLWGDSQNEQFF.

The chain recombines TRBV12-3 or TRBV12-4 with TRBJ2-6; TCRdb gives TRBD1 as the D gene, but with no DNA this cannot be confirmed. This CDR3 is built from 18 residues. CDR3 amino acids: CASNLGPRSWGAANVLTF.

V usage is TRBV7-2 and J usage is TRBJ2-3; the D call from TCRdb, TRBD1, cannot be confirmed without DNA. From germline, CDR1 is SGHTA and CDR2 FQGNSA. The CDR3 runs to 15 residues. CDR3 in amino acids: CASSLGPRGSDTQYF.

The chain carries TRBV12-5 and TRBJ2-1; the D call from TCRdb, TRBD1, cannot be confirmed without DNA. The CDR3 covers 15 residues. Germline CDR1 is LGHNT and CDR2 is FRNRAP. CDR3 in amino acids: CASGSRTGRIGEQFF.

V is TRBV27 and J is TRBJ2-7; TCRdb returns TRBD1, unconfirmable since there is no DNA. The CDR3 is made up of 16 amino acids. Germline CDR1 is MNHEY and CDR2 is SMNVEV (reference sequence). CDR3 residues: CASSLLNRGHRNEQYF.

The chain employs TRBV7-2 and TRBJ1-2. The CDR3 is 17 residues long. Germline V gene lookup returns CDR1 SGHTA and CDR2 FQGNSA. The CDR3 here is CASSLWGTGPPDYGYTF.

The chain recombines TRBV12-3 or TRBV12-4 with TRBJ2-7; TCRdb returns TRBD1, unconfirmable since there is no DNA. This CDR3 has 12 residues. CDR3: CASSLGQYEQYF.

The rearrangement uses TRBV6-5 and TRBJ2-1; TCRdb names TRBD1, which stays unverified in the absence of DNA. The CDR3 spans 13 residues. Germline CDR1 reads MNHEY; CDR2 reads SVGAGI. CDR3: CASSPTYSGEQFF.